The 24 T cell receptor beta chains presented below share a single source sample, sequenced in a study of blood T cell repertoires in COVID-19. TCRdb's table, derived via immunoSEQ multiplex PCR, lists solely in-frame clones and lacks some. The table lists more than 250,000 clones, more than 75% of them singletons. Sequenced: PBMCs or T cells enriched from blood (not recorded which). These receptors were taken from a woman between 18 and 29 years old who had recovered from COVID-19.

This sequence joins TRBV30 and TRBJ2-2; 10 bases match TRBD1. J was trimmed by 3 bases and V by 2 bases; bases with no gene match: 3. The CDR3 spans 15 residues. Germline CDR1 reads GTSNPN; CDR2 reads SVGIG (reference sequence). DNA for the CDR3: TGTGCCTGGAGTTTGGGACAGGGGCACACCGGGGAGCTGTTTTTT. This encodes CAWSLGQGHTGELFF.

The DNA of the CDR3 is TGCAGTGCTAGAGCTTTTTTGGAGGCTTTCTTT. Translating it yields CSARAFLEAFF. The gene calls are TRBV20-1 and TRBJ1-1; D not certain. Looked up from germline, CDR1 is DFQATT and CDR2 is SNEGSKA (reference sequence). Trimming cost V 1 base and J 11 bases, with 11 bases left between them. The CDR3 runs to 11 residues.

This chain links TRBV7-3 with TRBJ2-2, with TRBD1 matching over 12 bases. The V gene end was trimmed by 1 base and the J gene end by 7 bases; junction bases not matched to a gene: 4. Germline-derived CDR1 and CDR2 are SGHTA and FQGTGA. The CDR3 loop spans 16 amino acids. CDR3: CASSLMGQGAVGELFF. The CDR3, as DNA: TGTGCCAGCAGCTTAATGGGACAGGGGGCGGTCGGGGAGCTGTTTTTT.

This chain links TRBV6-5 with TRBJ2-1; D not resolved. Germline V gene sequence: CDR1 MNHEY, CDR2 SVGAGI. The V gene lost 4 bases and the J gene lost 0 bases, with 10 bases spanning the gap. This CDR3 contains 15 residues. In DNA, the CDR3 is TGTGCCAGCAGTTCCTCCATGAGCTCCTACAATGAGCAGTTCTTC. Protein product: CASSSSMSSYNEQFF.

The CDR3 loop is CASSPDRGRETQYF. The CDR3 bases are TGTGCCAGCAGTCCCGACAGGGGGCGAGAGACCCAGTACTTC. The genes are TRBV6-5 and TRBJ2-5; 10 nucleotides line up with TRBD1. Germline CDR1 is MNHEY and CDR2 is SVGAGI. CDR3 length: 14 residues. The V segment lost 5 bases and the J segment 4 bases; nucleotides outside the gene matches: 4.

A remark on this clone: Other DNA sequences in this sample translate to the same CDR3. The rearrangement links TRBV9 to TRBJ1-1; D might be TRBD1 (6 bases). The germline V gene encodes CDR1 SGDLS and CDR2 YYNGEE. Trimming took 0 bases from V and 0 from J, leaving 12 bases between them. The CDR3 runs 16 residues. CDR3 sequence: CASSVEQGGVNTEAFF. In nucleotides, the CDR3 is TGTGCCAGCAGCGTAGAACAGGGAGGGGTGAACACTGAAGCTTTCTTT.

The chain combines TRBV10-3 with TRBJ2-3; D remains unclear. Germline CDR1 reads ENHRY; CDR2 reads SYGVKD. The ends were cut back, 2 bases at V and 4 bases at J, with 4 bases in the middle. This CDR3 comprises 12 residues. CDR3 region: CAISEEADTQYF. CDR3 in DNA: TGTGCCATCAGTGAGGAGGCAGATACGCAGTATTTT.

J is TRBJ2-7 and V is TRBV7-2, with TRBD2 matching 7 bases. Germline V gene lookup returns CDR1 SGHTA and CDR2 FQGNSA. The junction had 5 bases not matched to a gene; V was cut back by 1 base and J by 2 bases. The CDR3 length is 15 residues. CDR3 in amino acids: CASSLGGSRTYEQYF. The CDR3 DNA is TGTGCCAGCAGCTTAGGCGGGAGCCGGACCTACGAGCAGTACTTC.

The rearrangement uses TRBV9 and TRBJ1-5, with D unclear. Germline CDR1 reads SGDLS; CDR2 reads YYNGEE. V lost 8 bases and J 1 base, leaving 13 bases between the germline ends. The CDR3 loop spans 14 amino acids. The CDR3 nucleotides are TGTGCCAGTAGTTACTCGGGAAGCAATCAGCCCCAGCATTTT. It yields the protein CASSYSGSNQPQHF.

The rearrangement links TRBV5-6 to TRBJ1-4; 9 bases are a match to TRBD1. Losses at the gene ends were 3 bases for V and 5 bases for J; bases not matched to a gene: 5. The germline gives CDR1 SGHDT, CDR2 YYEEEE. This CDR3 region has 15 residues. The CDR3 sequence: CASSSGTGTNEKLFF. As DNA, the CDR3 is TGTGCCAGCAGCTCAGGGACAGGGACAAATGAAAAACTGTTTTTT.

The chain carries TRBV28 and TRBJ1-2; TRBD1 might be the D (6 bases). Germline lookup yields CDR1 MDHEN and CDR2 SYDVKM. This CDR3 has 12 amino acids. V dropped 8 bases and J dropped 3 bases, with 10 bases sitting between them. The CDR3 here is CASGGIDYGYTF. CDR3 sequence (DNA): TGTGCCAGCGGGGGCATCGACTATGGCTACACCTTC.

This chain links TRBV6-5 with TRBJ2-7; perhaps TRBD2 as D (6 bases). V was trimmed by 5 bases and J by 2 bases, leaving 10 bases between them. CDR3 length: 13 amino acids. Germline lookup yields CDR1 MNHEY and CDR2 SVGAGI. The CDR3 DNA is TGTGCCAGCAGTCTGCGGGAAACCTACGAGCAGTACTTC. As protein: CASSLRETYEQYF.

This chain uses TRBV28 with TRBJ1-2, with D tentatively TRBD1 (5 bases). Germline V gene data show CDR1 as MDHEN and CDR2 as SYDVKM. CDR3 length equals 13 residues. V shed 6 bases and J shed 2 bases, with 10 bases lying between them. DNA of the CDR3: TGTGCCAGCAGCTCAACAGGAAACTATGGCTACACCTTC. This gives the protein CASSSTGNYGYTF.

V usage is TRBV3-1 (or the pseudogene TRBV3-2) and J usage is TRBJ2-1, with D unclear. The V end lost 3 bases, the J end lost 6 bases, and 18 bases lay between the germline ends. The V gene's germline CDR1 is LGHDT and CDR2 YNNKEL (reference sequence). The CDR3 has 16 residues. The CDR3 bases are TGTGCCAGCAGCCAGCCCTTTATGGCTAGGTCCAATGAGCAGTTCTTC. Translating gives CASSQPFMARSNEQFF.

This sequence joins TRBV28 and TRBJ2-1; possible D gene TRBD2, 6 bases. V was shortened by 8 bases and J by 8 bases, with 19 bases between the two germline ends. Germline V CDR1 and CDR2: MDHEN, SYDVKM. The CDR3 runs to 14 residues. The CDR3 sequence: CASSPWRANYEQFF. The CDR3 bases are TGTGCCAGCTCCCCTTGGAGGGCCAACTATGAGCAGTTCTTC.

The rearrangement joins TRBV19 to TRBJ2-1, with a possible D match to TRBD2 (6 bases). This CDR3 spans 15 amino acids. The V and J ends lost 5 bases and 8 bases respectively, with 19 bases between them. The germline V gene encodes CDR1 LNHDA and CDR2 SQIVND (reference sequence). The CDR3 DNA follows: TGTGCCAGTAGTCCCCGTAGTGGGGGGTTGTATGAGCAGTTCTTC. Residues: CASSPRSGGLYEQFF.

The chain uses TRBV6-5 and TRBJ2-7; D is ambiguous. The CDR3 consists of 13 residues. CDR1 is MNHEY and CDR2 is SVGAGI in the germline V gene. V lost 5 bases, J lost 2 bases, and 10 bases lay in between. CDR3 DNA: TGTGCCAGCAGTCTTGACTGGGCCTACGAGCAGTACTTC. Residues: CASSLDWAYEQYF.

The chain combines TRBV3-1 (or the pseudogene TRBV3-2) with TRBJ2-5, with 10 bases matching TRBD2. Germline lookup yields CDR1 LGHDT and CDR2 YNNKEL (reference sequence). Germline trimming cut 4 bases from V and 1 base from J; bases unmatched to any gene: 9. The CDR3 runs 17 residues. The CDR3 reads CASSPGGTSGAQETQYF. CDR3 nucleotides: TGTGCCAGCAGCCCCGGAGGAACTAGCGGGGCCCAAGAGACCCAGTACTTC.

A few counts support this clone. The CDR3 protein is CASRPTGLQPQHF. The CDR3, as DNA: TGTGCCAGCAGACCGACAGGGCTTCAGCCCCAGCATTTT. The chain recombines TRBV2 with TRBJ1-5; the match to TRBD1 covers 7 bases. V trimming: 6 bases; J trimming: 6 bases; junction bases outside the gene matches: 5. Germline V gene lookup returns CDR1 SNHLY and CDR2 FYNNEI. The CDR3 spans 13 residues.

The rearrangement links TRBV4-2 to TRBJ2-1; the match to TRBD1 covers 10 bases. J lost 10 bases, V lost 2 bases, and 11 bases had no gene match. The CDR3 contains 16 residues. Germline lookup yields CDR1 LGHNA and CDR2 YNFKEQ. The CDR3 protein is CASSQHRQGARGEQFF. Here the CDR3 DNA reads TGTGCCAGCAGCCAACACCGACAGGGGGCAAGGGGGGAGCAGTTCTTC.

This clone was seen a single time. The J gene is TRBJ2-2, the V gene TRBV4-1; the D gene is possibly TRBD1 (5 bases). The CDR3 spans 15 residues. Germline V gives CDR1 MGHRA, CDR2 YSYEKL. The V end lost 0 bases, the J end lost 4 bases, and 9 bases lay between the germline ends. This CDR3 reads CASSQDRRGTGELFF. CDR3 bases: TGCGCCAGCAGCCAAGATCGAAGGGGCACCGGGGAGCTGTTTTTT.

The rearrangement uses TRBV29-1 and TRBJ1-1; D may be TRBD1 (6 bases). The CDR3 has 11 amino acids. Trimming stripped 4 bases from V and 7 bases from J, with 10 bases between. The V gene's germline CDR1 is SQVTM and CDR2 ANQGSEA. The CDR3 reads CSVARGYEAFF. The CDR3 DNA sequence: TGCAGCGTTGCGAGGGGGTATGAAGCTTTCTTT. Filled out from reference TRBV29-1 and TRBJ1-1, the complete variable domain reads SAVISQKPSRDICQRGTSLTIQCQVDSQVTMMFWYRQQPGQSLTLIATANQGSEATYESGFVIDKFPISRPNLTFSTLTVSNMSPEDSSIYLCSVARGYEAFFGQGTRLTVV.

The genes are TRBV3-1 (or the pseudogene TRBV3-2) and TRBJ2-1, with TRBD2 identical over 9 bases. The CDR3 sequence is 15 residues long. In germline, CDR1 is LGHDT, CDR2 YNNKEL (reference sequence). The V and J ends lost 1 base and 7 bases, in that order; junction bases with no gene match: 5. CDR3 in DNA: TGTGCCAGCAGCCAAGGGCTAGCGGGATGGAATGAGCAGTTCTTC. Translating gives CASSQGLAGWNEQFF.

The rearrangement joins TRBV29-1 to TRBJ1-1; D remains ambiguous. The CDR3 has 11 residues. Germline V gives CDR1 SQVTM, CDR2 ANQGSEA. The CDR3 DNA sequence: TGCAGTACCGGGTCCTTCACTGAAGCTTTCTTT. This gives the protein CSTGSFTEAFF.